The following is a TCR beta chain sequence with its context. Sequenced by immunoSEQ multiplex PCR; TCRdb stores in-frame clones only, minus some. The table has tens of thousands of clones, 85% to 90% seen once. The source of the sample is a study of PD-L1 blockade in urothelial cancer. Turning to the study itself: In the patient group, twenty-five of 29 were males with bladder-origin urothelial cancer. Blood underwent analysis 3 weeks (second dose) and 6 weeks after treatment began.

The time point is: pretreatment peripheral blood. Looked up from germline, CDR1 is MNHEY and CDR2 is SMNVEV (reference sequence). V dropped 6 bases and J dropped 7 bases, with 19 bases sitting between them. This CDR3 comprises 15 residues. This chain connects TRBV27 to TRBJ2-1, with D perhaps TRBD2 (6 bases). This material consisted of PBMCs, taken around atezolizumab (anti-PD-L1) treatment. The receptor was isolated from a man in his sixties or seventies with urothelial cancer. CDR3 DNA sequence: TGTGCCAGCAGGACCGGAGGGCCTAGTTTGAATGAGCAGTTCTTC. Protein product: CASRTGGPSLNEQFF.